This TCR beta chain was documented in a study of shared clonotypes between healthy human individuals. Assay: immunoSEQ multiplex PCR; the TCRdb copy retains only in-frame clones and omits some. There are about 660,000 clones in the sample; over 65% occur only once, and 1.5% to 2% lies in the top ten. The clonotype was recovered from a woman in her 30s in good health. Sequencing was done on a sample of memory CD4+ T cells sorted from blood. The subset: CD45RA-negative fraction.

DNA for the CDR3: TGCGCCAGCAGTCATTCCGGGGGATACTATGGCTACACCTTC. It specifies CASSHSGGYYGYTF. This sequence joins TRBV4-1 and TRBJ1-2, with a tentative D call TRBD1 (5 bases). The CDR3 has 14 amino acids. The ends were cut back, 6 bases at V and 3 bases at J, with 14 bases in the middle. In germline, CDR1 is MGHRA, CDR2 YSYEKL.